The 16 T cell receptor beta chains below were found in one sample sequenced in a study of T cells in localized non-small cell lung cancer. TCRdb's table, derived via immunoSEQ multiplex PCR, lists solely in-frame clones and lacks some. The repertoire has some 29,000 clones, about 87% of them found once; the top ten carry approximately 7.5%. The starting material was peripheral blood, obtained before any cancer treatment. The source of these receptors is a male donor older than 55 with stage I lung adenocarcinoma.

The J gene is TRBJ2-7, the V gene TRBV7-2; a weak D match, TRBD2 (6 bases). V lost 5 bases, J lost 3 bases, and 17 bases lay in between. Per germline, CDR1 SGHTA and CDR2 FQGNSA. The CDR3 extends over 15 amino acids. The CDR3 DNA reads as TGTGCCAGCAGCCGCGGAACGGGAGAGGGCTACGAGCAGTACTTC. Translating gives CASSRGTGEGYEQYF.

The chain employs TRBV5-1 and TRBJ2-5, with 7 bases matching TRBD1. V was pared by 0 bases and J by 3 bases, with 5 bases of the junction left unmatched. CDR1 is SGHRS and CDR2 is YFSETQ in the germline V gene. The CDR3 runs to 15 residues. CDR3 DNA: TGCGCCAGCAGCTTGGTGGGGACAGCTAAAGAGACCCAGTACTTC. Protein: CASSLVGTAKETQYF.

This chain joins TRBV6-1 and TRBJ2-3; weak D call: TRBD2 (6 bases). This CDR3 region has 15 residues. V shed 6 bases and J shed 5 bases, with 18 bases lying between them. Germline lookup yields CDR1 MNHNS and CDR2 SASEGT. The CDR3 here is CASSSSYGGGDTQYF. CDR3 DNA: TGTGCCAGCAGCTCTAGCTATGGGGGAGGAGATACGCAGTATTTT.

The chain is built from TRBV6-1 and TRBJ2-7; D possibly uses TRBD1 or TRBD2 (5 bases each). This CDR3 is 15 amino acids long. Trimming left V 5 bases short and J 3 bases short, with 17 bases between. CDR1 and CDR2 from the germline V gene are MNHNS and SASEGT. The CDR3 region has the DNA TGTGCCAGCAGTCGACAGACCGAGGGGATCTACGAGCAGTACTTC. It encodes CASSRQTEGIYEQYF.

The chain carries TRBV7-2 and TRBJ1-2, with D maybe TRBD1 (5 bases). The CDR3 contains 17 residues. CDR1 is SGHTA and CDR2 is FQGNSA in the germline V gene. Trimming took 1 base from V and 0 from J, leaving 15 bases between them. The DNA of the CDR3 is TGTGCCAGCAGCTTAGAGATTGGGGCAGGAACTAACTATGGCTACACCTTC. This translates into CASSLEIGAGTNYGYTF.

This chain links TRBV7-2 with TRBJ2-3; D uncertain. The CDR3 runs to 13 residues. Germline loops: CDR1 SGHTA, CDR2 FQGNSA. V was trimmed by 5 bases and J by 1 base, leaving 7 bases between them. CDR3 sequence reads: CASSRTGTDTQYF. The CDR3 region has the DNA TGTGCCAGCAGCCGCACGGGCACAGATACGCAGTATTTT.

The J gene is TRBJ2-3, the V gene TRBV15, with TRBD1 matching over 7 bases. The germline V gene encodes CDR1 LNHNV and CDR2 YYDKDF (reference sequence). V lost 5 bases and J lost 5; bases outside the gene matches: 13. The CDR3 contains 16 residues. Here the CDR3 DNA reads TGTGCCACCAGCGGACGGCAACAGGGGATGAGAGATACGCAGTATTTT. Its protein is CATSGRQQGMRDTQYF.

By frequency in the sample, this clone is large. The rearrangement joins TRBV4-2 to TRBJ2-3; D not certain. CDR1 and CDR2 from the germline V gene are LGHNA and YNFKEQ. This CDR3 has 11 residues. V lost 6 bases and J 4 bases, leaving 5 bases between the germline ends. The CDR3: CASRYSDTQYF. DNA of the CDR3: TGTGCCAGCAGATACTCAGATACGCAGTATTTT.

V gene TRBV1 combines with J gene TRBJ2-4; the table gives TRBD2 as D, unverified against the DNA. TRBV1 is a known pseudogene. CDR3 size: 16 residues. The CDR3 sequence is CTSSPRRGLAKNIQYF. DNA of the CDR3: TGCACCAGCAGCCCACGGCGGGGATTAGCCAAAAACATTCAGTACTTC.

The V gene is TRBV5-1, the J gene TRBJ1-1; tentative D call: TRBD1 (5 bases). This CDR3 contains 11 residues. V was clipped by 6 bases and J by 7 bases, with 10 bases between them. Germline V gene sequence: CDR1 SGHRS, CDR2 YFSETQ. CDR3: CASTLDSEAFF. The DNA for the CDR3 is TGCGCCAGCACGCTCGACAGTGAAGCTTTCTTT.

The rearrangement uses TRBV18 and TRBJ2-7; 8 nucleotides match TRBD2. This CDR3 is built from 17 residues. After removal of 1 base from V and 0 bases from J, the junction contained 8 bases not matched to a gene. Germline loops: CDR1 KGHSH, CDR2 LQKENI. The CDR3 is CASSPLTGGVSSYEQYF. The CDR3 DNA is TGTGCCAGCTCACCACTGACGGGAGGGGTCAGCTCCTACGAGCAGTACTTC.

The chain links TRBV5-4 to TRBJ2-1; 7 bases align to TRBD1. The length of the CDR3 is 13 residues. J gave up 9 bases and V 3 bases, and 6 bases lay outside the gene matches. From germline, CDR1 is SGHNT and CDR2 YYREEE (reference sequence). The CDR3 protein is CASSSGSGGEQFF. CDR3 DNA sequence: TGTGCCAGCAGCTCGGGTTCAGGGGGTGAGCAGTTCTTC.

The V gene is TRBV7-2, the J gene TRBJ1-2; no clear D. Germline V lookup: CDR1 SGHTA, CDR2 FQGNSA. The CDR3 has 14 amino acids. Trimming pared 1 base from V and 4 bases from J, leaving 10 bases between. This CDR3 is CASSLGMTSYGYTF. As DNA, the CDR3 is TGTGCCAGCAGCTTAGGAATGACTTCCTATGGCTACACCTTC.

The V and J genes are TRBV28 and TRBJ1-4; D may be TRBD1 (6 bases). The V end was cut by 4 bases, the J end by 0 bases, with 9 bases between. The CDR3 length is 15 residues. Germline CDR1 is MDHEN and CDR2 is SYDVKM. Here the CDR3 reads CASSSGQSTNEKLFF. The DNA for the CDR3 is TGTGCCAGCAGTTCCGGACAGTCAACTAATGAAAAACTGTTTTTT.

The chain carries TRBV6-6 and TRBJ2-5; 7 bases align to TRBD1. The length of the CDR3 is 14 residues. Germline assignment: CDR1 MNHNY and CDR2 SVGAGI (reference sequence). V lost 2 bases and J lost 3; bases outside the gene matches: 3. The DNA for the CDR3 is TGTGCCAGCAGTTACGACAGGGTAAAAGAGACCCAGTACTTC. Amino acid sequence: CASSYDRVKETQYF.

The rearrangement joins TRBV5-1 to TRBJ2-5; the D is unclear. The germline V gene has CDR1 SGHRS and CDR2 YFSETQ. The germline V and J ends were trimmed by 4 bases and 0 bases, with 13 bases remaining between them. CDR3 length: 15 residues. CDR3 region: CASSGKGLDQETQYF. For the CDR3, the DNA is TGCGCCAGCAGCGGGAAGGGCCTGGACCAAGAGACCCAGTACTTC.